This passage covers 2 T cell receptor beta chains from one sample sequenced in a study of blood T cell repertoires in COVID-19. Measured with immunoSEQ multiplex PCR; TCRdb has only the in-frame clones, and not every one. This sample yields 200,000 to 250,000 clones, of which 70% to 85% are seen a single time; approximately 15% belongs to the top ten. The sequenced sample consisted of PBMCs or T cells enriched from blood (not recorded which). These receptors were collected from a man aged 35 to 55 who had recovered from COVID-19.

As DNA, the CDR3 is TGTGCCAGCAGCCCCGCGGAAAACTATGGCTACACCTTC. This gives the protein CASSPAENYGYTF. This chain links TRBV7-9 with TRBJ1-2; D remains ambiguous. V gave up 5 bases and J gave up 2 bases, with 9 bases separating them. Germline CDR1 is SEHNR and CDR2 is FQNEAQ (reference sequence). The CDR3 consists of 13 residues.

The chain is built from TRBV15 and TRBJ1-2, with 8 bases matching TRBD1. Germline assignment: CDR1 LNHNV and CDR2 YYDKDF (reference sequence). Trimming cost V 4 bases and J 11 bases; bases outside gene matches: 12. This CDR3 has 14 residues. The CDR3 here is CATSTPGTGDWYTF. CDR3 bases: TGTGCCACCAGCACTCCCGGGACAGGAGATTGGTACACCTTC.